This paragraph covers one TCR beta chain sequence. What it binds is not known. The CDR3 runs 15 residues. With V trimmed by 6 bases and J by 5 bases, 6 bases remained unmatched. Germline-derived CDR1 and CDR2 are SNHLY and FYNNEI. The PCR made use of 60 Vbeta and 13 Jbeta primers. The table came from immunoSEQ multiplex PCR; TCRdb's copy has only in-frame clones and leaves some out. The repertoire holds 130,000 to 150,000 clones, with more than 70% as singletons. This sample is part of a study of cytomegalovirus exposure and HLA in healthy donors. Notes on the study in general: What a later analysis showed was that several of the most significant clusters appeared linked to common viral pathogens.

Material: PBMCs. The TCR originated in a woman aged 45-65 years in good health and CMV-seronegative. The V gene is TRBV2, the J gene TRBJ2-2; TRBD1 matches 10 bases. The CDR3, as DNA: TGTGCCAGCAGCCCGACAGGGGGCGCGACCGGGGAGCTGTTTTTT. It specifies CASSPTGGATGELFF.